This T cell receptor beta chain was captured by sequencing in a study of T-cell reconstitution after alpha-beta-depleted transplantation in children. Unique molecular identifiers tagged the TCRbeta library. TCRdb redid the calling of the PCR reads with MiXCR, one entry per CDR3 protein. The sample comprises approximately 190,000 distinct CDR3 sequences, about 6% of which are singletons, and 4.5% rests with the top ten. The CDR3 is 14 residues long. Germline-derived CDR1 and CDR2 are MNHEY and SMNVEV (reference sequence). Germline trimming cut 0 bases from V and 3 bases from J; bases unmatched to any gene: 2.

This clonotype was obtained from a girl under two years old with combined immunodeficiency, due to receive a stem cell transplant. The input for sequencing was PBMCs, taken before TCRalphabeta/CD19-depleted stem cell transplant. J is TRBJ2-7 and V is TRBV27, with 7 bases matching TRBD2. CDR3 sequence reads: CASSLSRGDYEQYF. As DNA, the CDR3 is TGTGCCAGCAGTTTATCACGGGGGGACTACGAGCAGTACTTC.